This entry features one T cell receptor beta chain sequence. What it binds is not known. This entry is derived from a study of cytomegalovirus exposure and HLA in healthy donors. The overall study: The same platform was used for the 100 to 150 validation repertoires and the roughly 730 first-cohort repertoires, a later analysis reported. Study outcomes and limitations: Reported results showed that the classifier diagnosed cytomegalovirus status with high specificity and sensitivity. Rarity characterized most TCR sequences, yet some public TCRs appeared in many donors. Some TCR beta chains (roughly 150 of them) were listed as cytomegalovirus-associated.

Assay used: immunoSEQ multiplex PCR; TCRdb lists only in-frame clones, some missing. Among 65,000 to 90,000 clones listed, 95% were seen once. Trimming left V 10 bases short and J 4 bases short, with 19 bases between. Germline V gives CDR1 ENHRY, CDR2 SYGVKD. The CDR3 length is 14 residues. This clonotype was obtained from a man aged 18-30 years in good health and CMV-seronegative. Sequenced input: PBMCs. V and J are TRBV10-3 and TRBJ1-2; a weak D match, TRBD1 (6 bases). CDR3 sequence: CASGPQGAGYGYTF. The CDR3 DNA follows: TGTGCCAGCGGACCACAGGGAGCTGGCTATGGCTACACCTTC.